A selection of T cell receptor beta chains follows, all from one sample in a study of blood T cell repertoires in COVID-19. Generated by immunoSEQ multiplex PCR, the TCRdb table keeps only in-frame clones and is missing some. Among under 250,000 clones listed, roughly nine tenths were seen once. Sequencing was carried out using peripheral blood. Every receptor here comes from a man between 60 and 75 years old with COVID-19, enrolled during active disease. Each CDR3 is given with its conserved first and last residue. Fields, in order: D gene, J gene, V gene, CDR3 protein, CDR3 DNA. The D gene is left open where the match is weak.

d_call: TRBD1; j_call: TRBJ1-3; v_call: TRBV9; cdr3_aa: CASSIGQGAGNTIYF; cdr3_nt: TGTGCCAGCAGTATCGGGCAGGGGGCTGGAAACACCATATATTTT
d_call: TRBD1; j_call: TRBJ2-7; v_call: TRBV30; cdr3_aa: CACSIGDSFYEQYF; cdr3_nt: TGTGCCTGCAGTATCGGGGACAGCTTCTACGAGCAGTACTTC
d_call: -; j_call: TRBJ2-1; v_call: TRBV28; cdr3_aa: CASSLASESSYNEQFF; cdr3_nt: TGTGCCAGCAGTTTAGCTAGCGAGAGCTCCTACAATGAGCAGTTCTTC
d_call: TRBD1; j_call: TRBJ1-4; v_call: TRBV5-1; cdr3_aa: CASSRGQGSLNEKLFF; cdr3_nt: TGCGCCAGCAGCAGGGGACAGGGCAGCCTAAATGAAAAACTGTTTTTT
d_call: TRBD1; j_call: TRBJ2-3; v_call: TRBV27; cdr3_aa: CASRKTGGVTDTQYF; cdr3_nt: TGTGCCAGCAGGAAAACAGGGGGCGTCACAGATACGCAGTATTTT
d_call: TRBD1; j_call: TRBJ1-2; v_call: TRBV3-1/TRBV3-2; cdr3_aa: CASSRDRGYTF; cdr3_nt: TGTGCCAGCAGCCGGGACAGGGGCTACACCTTC
d_call: TRBD1; j_call: TRBJ2-6; v_call: TRBV5-1; cdr3_aa: CASSLITGGFSGANVLTF; cdr3_nt: TGCGCCAGCAGCTTGATAACAGGGGGTTTCTCTGGGGCCAACGTCCTGACTTTC
d_call: -; j_call: TRBJ2-7; v_call: TRBV10-3; cdr3_aa: CAISEAFSGRSSYEQYF; cdr3_nt: TGTGCCATCAGTGAGGCTTTTAGCGGAAGGAGCTCCTACGAGCAGTACTTC
d_call: TRBD2; j_call: TRBJ2-1; v_call: TRBV3-1/TRBV3-2; cdr3_aa: CASSQDAGLAETKQFF; cdr3_nt: TGTGCCAGCAGCCAAGATGCCGGACTAGCGGAAACCAAGCAGTTCTTC
d_call: -; j_call: TRBJ2-1; v_call: TRBV6-5; cdr3_aa: CASNLFPSYNEQFF; cdr3_nt: TGTGCCAGCAATCTATTCCCCTCCTACAATGAGCAGTTCTTC
d_call: TRBD2; j_call: TRBJ2-7; v_call: TRBV10-3; cdr3_aa: CAISFGAGPYEQYF; cdr3_nt: TGTGCCATCAGTTTCGGAGCGGGACCCTACGAGCAGTACTTC
d_call: TRBD2; j_call: TRBJ2-2; v_call: TRBV5-4; cdr3_aa: CASSLTSGGGAYTGELFF; cdr3_nt: TGTGCCAGCAGCTTAACTAGCGGGGGTGGGGCCTACACCGGGGAGCTGTTTTTT
d_call: -; j_call: TRBJ2-7; v_call: TRBV15; cdr3_aa: CATSRDHEGSHEQYF; cdr3_nt: TGTGCCACCAGCAGAGATCACGAGGGTTCCCACGAGCAGTACTTC